This T cell receptor beta chain was identified in a study of T cells in Graves' hyperthyroidism and ophthalmopathy. The ends were cut back, 7 bases at V and 0 bases at J, with 8 bases in the middle. The CDR3 contains 13 residues. CDR1 is SGHTA, CDR2 FQGNSA, per germline. The investigators amplified TCR beta CDR3 regions from RNA transcripts. The TCR CDR3 was amplified in a first-round RT-PCR using the HTBI primer set. From the multiplex PCR reads, TCRdb called clonotypes with MiXCR, one entry per CDR3 protein. The sample contains hundreds of thousands of distinct CDR3 sequences, approximately 19% of which appear only once. This clonotype was seen repeatedly, ten times or more.

The sample comprised blood. This TCR was sampled from a woman between 45 and 60 years old with Graves' hyperthyroidism that later progressed to Graves' ophthalmopathy. The chain links TRBV7-2 to TRBJ2-3; possibly TRBD2 for D (5 bases). Here the CDR3 DNA reads TGTGCCAGCATGCGACTAAGCACAGATACGCAGTATTTT. This sequence encodes CASMRLSTDTQYF.